Listed below are T cell receptor beta chains from one sample, sequenced in a study of T cells in Graves' hyperthyroidism and ophthalmopathy. TCRdb re-called the multiplex PCR reads with MiXCR, one entry per CDR3 protein. This sample carries approximately 400,000 distinct CDR3 sequences, 14% to 15% of them seen once, and the ten largest clones take less than 35%. Material: blood. The receptors stem from a woman aged 30 to 39 with Graves' hyperthyroidism. The conserved cysteine and the conserved F or W are not part of the CDR3 here.

cdr3_aa	cdr3_length	v_call	j_call
ASSLGPTSREQF	12	TRBV7-3	TRBJ2-1
ASTQTSGSTKNIQY	14	TRBV6-1	TRBJ2-4
ASQGGGSDYT	10	TRBV3-1	TRBJ1-2
ASSLAAQTLGGELF	14	TRBV12-3/TRBV12-4	TRBJ2-2
ASSHQGNQPQH	11	TRBV3-1	TRBJ1-5
ASSLGLAGRDTQY	13	TRBV18	TRBJ2-3
VSIPRSDLYGYT	12	TRBV19	TRBJ1-2
ASSLGASGSRGPQY	14	TRBV5-1	TRBJ2-7
SVDTSTDTQY	10	TRBV29-1	TRBJ2-3
ASSFFAGGRTDTQY	14	TRBV27	TRBJ2-3
ASRNRGYGYT	10	TRBV2	TRBJ1-2
ATSRAPGGQETQY	13	TRBV15	TRBJ2-5
ASSLESMLHEQF	12	TRBV5-1	TRBJ2-1
ASSPGGQETQY	11	TRBV18	TRBJ2-5
ASSLPRTGELF	11	TRBV18	TRBJ2-2
ASSPPGQLDGYT	12	TRBV28	TRBJ1-2
AAPEANTGELF	11	TRBV28	TRBJ2-2
ASSLGPPGEPYYNEQF	16	TRBV11-2	TRBJ2-1
ASSPLGEGAFSPKSNSGANVLT	22	TRBV12-3/TRBV12-4	TRBJ2-6
ASSPLANSYNEQF	13	TRBV7-9	TRBJ2-1
ASSVVGGRTEAF	12	TRBV6-1	TRBJ1-1
ATSRQGLPDTQY	12	TRBV24-1	TRBJ2-3
ASSYVSGRAVYEQY	14	TRBV6-5	TRBJ2-7
ASSSDTGTTYEQY	13	TRBV7-2	TRBJ2-7
ASSQFEELSTDTQY	14	TRBV18	TRBJ2-3
ATLGWQGAISYEQF	14	TRBV6-1	NA
VSSLVGTGGGIQY	13	TRBV7-2	TRBJ2-5
ASSLAGGRAAYEQY	14	TRBV11-2	TRBJ2-7
ASSSTGGSSNQPQH	14	TRBV28	TRBJ1-5
ASSRQGAGNTGELF	14	TRBV27	TRBJ2-2
ASTAMDSPLH	10	TRBV28	TRBJ1-6
AWSVPGRTTEAF	12	TRBV30	TRBJ1-1
ASSPEAGTQY	10	TRBV5-1	TRBJ2-5
ASSLASGSEGEQY	13	TRBV7-2	TRBJ2-7
ASSSLGEFPYEQY	13	TRBV5-4	TRBJ2-7
ASSPGQMNQPQH	12	TRBV2	TRBJ1-5
ASRTEPSGTDTQY	13	TRBV5-1	TRBJ2-3
ASGLVFARQGPYNEQF	16	TRBV12-5	TRBJ2-1
ASSPHPF	7	TRBV7-9	TRBJ2-1
ASREDGLAGIIYNEQF	16	TRBV6-1	TRBJ2-1
ASSQDPGYNEQF	12	TRBV3-1	TRBJ2-1
ASSLAAGYSYEQY	13	TRBV7-9	TRBJ2-7
SAGGGTSGRVNTGELF	16	TRBV20-1	TRBJ2-2
ASSSQGALGNTIY	13	TRBV11-2	TRBJ1-3
ASTGSMNTEAF	11	TRBV6-1	TRBJ1-1